The 31 T cell receptor beta chains reported below all come from one sample, sequenced in a study of cytomegalovirus exposure and HLA in healthy donors. Primers included in the PCR were 60 Vbeta and 13 Jbeta primers. Generated by immunoSEQ multiplex PCR, the TCRdb table keeps only in-frame clones and is missing some. Among fewer than 150,000 clones listed, 79% were seen once. Material for sequencing was PBMCs. Every receptor here comes from a middle-aged man in good health and CMV-seropositive.

The CDR3 DNA follows: TGTGCCACCAGGAGGACACTAGCAGGGACCGGGGAGCTGTTTTTT. This sequence encodes CATRRTLAGTGELFF. This chain connects TRBV2 to TRBJ2-2; a possible D gene is TRBD2 (6 bases). Per the germline V gene, CDR1 is SNHLY and CDR2 is FYNNEI. This CDR3 has 15 residues. Trimming took 10 bases from V and 5 from J, leaving 20 bases between them.

This sequence joins TRBV11-3 and TRBJ1-1, with D hard to call. CDR1 and CDR2 (germline): SGHNT, YENEEA. The CDR3 runs to 13 residues. The V gene lost 1 base and the J gene lost 1 base, with 4 bases spanning the gap. The CDR3 DNA sequence: TGTGCCAGCAGCTTAGCAGGGAACACTGAAGCTTTCTTT. Its protein is CASSLAGNTEAFF. Full variable domain (remainder filled in from reference TRBV11-3 and TRBJ1-1): EAGVVQSPRYKIIEKKQPVAFWCNPISGHNTLYWYLQNLGQGPELLIRYENEEAVDDSQLPKDRFSAERLKGVDSTLKIQPAELGDSAVYLCASSLAGNTEAFFGQGTRLTVV.

The sample holds a few counts of this clone. The chain is built from TRBV7-9 and TRBJ2-7; possibly TRBD2 for D (6 bases). The CDR3 runs 14 residues. Trimming removed 5 bases at V and 5 bases at J, with 16 bases between. Germline V lookup: CDR1 SEHNR, CDR2 FQNEAQ (reference sequence). The CDR3 DNA follows: TGTGCCAGCAGCGACCCCAGGGAGGTAAACGAGCAGTACTTC. The encoded protein is CASSDPREVNEQYF.

The rearrangement joins TRBV19 to TRBJ2-5; 11 bases are a match to TRBD2. Germline lookup yields CDR1 LNHDA and CDR2 SQIVND (reference sequence). This CDR3 spans 15 amino acids. V trimming: 7 bases; J trimming: 1 base; junction bases outside the gene matches: 5. The CDR3 protein is CASTSSGRLQETQYF. The DNA of the CDR3 is TGTGCCAGTACCTCTAGCGGGAGGCTCCAAGAGACCCAGTACTTC. The whole variable domain, filled in from reference TRBV19 and TRBJ2-5, reads DGGITQSPKYLFRKEGQNVTLSCEQNLNHDAMYWYRQDPGQGLRLIYYSQIVNDFQKGDIAEGYSVSREKKESFPLTVTSAQKNPTAFYLCASTSSGRLQETQYFGPGTRLLVL.

The V and J genes are TRBV29-1 and TRBJ2-7, with D perhaps matching TRBD1 (6 bases). Germline V gene lookup returns CDR1 SQVTM and CDR2 ANQGSEA. Trimming took 6 bases from V and 0 from J, leaving 15 bases between them. The length of the CDR3 is 14 residues. CDR3 amino acids: CSVLRGSSSYEQYF. CDR3 DNA sequence: TGCAGCGTGCTTAGGGGGTCGAGCTCCTACGAGCAGTACTTC.

This clone was detected only a few times. This chain uses TRBV6-5 with TRBJ1-1; 7 positions agree with TRBD1. V lost 5 bases and J lost 0; bases outside the gene matches: 6. CDR1 and CDR2 from the germline V gene are MNHEY and SVGAGI. There are 15 residues in the CDR3. The CDR3 sequence: CASSAPQGMNTEAFF. As DNA, the CDR3 is TGTGCCAGCAGTGCCCCACAGGGGATGAACACTGAAGCTTTCTTT.

The chain joins TRBV18 to TRBJ1-1; 7 positions match TRBD1. CDR3 length: 13 residues. CDR1 KGHSH and CDR2 LQKENI come from the germline V gene. Losses at the gene ends were 3 bases for V and 10 bases for J; bases not matched to a gene: 8. The CDR3 bases are TGTGCCAGCTCACCTCAGGGCCCAGGGGGAGCTTTCTTT. This codes for CASSPQGPGGAFF.

This clone was seen a few times. The CDR3 protein is CASAPELQPQHF. The CDR3 bases are TGTGCCAGCGCGCCGGAGTTACAGCCCCAGCATTTT. This chain uses TRBV2 with TRBJ1-5; D gene ambiguous. Trimming left V 8 bases short and J 7 bases short, with 12 bases between. The CDR3 is made up of 12 amino acids. CDR1 and CDR2 from the germline V gene are SNHLY and FYNNEI.

This chain connects TRBV6-1 to TRBJ1-2; 7 bases agree with TRBD1. This CDR3 has 14 residues. Looked up from germline, CDR1 is MNHNS and CDR2 is SASEGT. Losses at the gene ends were 2 bases for V and 5 bases for J; bases not matched to a gene: 5. CDR3 nucleotide sequence: TGTGCCAGCAGTGAACGAGGCAGGGGGTATGGCTACACCTTC. Translated, it gives CASSERGRGYGYTF.

The chain employs TRBV7-9 and TRBJ2-6; no reliable D call. V lost 4 bases and J lost 2, with 3 bases in between. Germline CDR1 and CDR2: SEHNR and FQNEAQ (reference sequence). The CDR3 length is 13 residues. The CDR3 spells CASSYTGANVLTF. DNA of the CDR3: TGTGCCAGCAGCTACACTGGGGCCAACGTCCTGACTTTC.

The chain links TRBV5-4 to TRBJ1-3; D possibly corresponds to TRBD1 (6 bases). The CDR3 sequence is 16 residues long. V shed 1 base and J shed 0 bases, with 11 bases lying between them. Per the germline V gene, CDR1 is SGHNT and CDR2 is YYREEE (reference sequence). DNA of the CDR3: TGTGCCAGCAGCTTGCCAGGGACAACCTCTGGAAACACCATATATTTT. Translation: CASSLPGTTSGNTIYF.

This clone was seen a few times. This rearrangement joins TRBV10-1 to TRBJ2-3; 9 positions match TRBD2. V lost 9 bases and J lost 0; bases outside the gene matches: 1. CDR1 WNHNN and CDR2 SYGVQD come from the germline V gene (reference sequence). This CDR3 contains 13 residues. CDR3 region: CASSGSSTDTQYF. DNA of the CDR3: TGCGCCAGTAGCGGGAGTAGCACAGATACGCAGTATTTT.

This chain uses TRBV28 with TRBJ1-2, with D uncertain. Germline CDR1 reads MDHEN; CDR2 reads SYDVKM. The CDR3 has 14 amino acids. Trimming stripped 6 bases from V and 5 bases from J, with 16 bases between. This chain's CDR3 is CASSPGGRAYGYTF. CDR3 DNA: TGTGCCAGCAGCCCCGGAGGGAGGGCGTATGGCTACACCTTC.

The chain couples TRBV19 to TRBJ1-3; D gene uncertain. V shed 7 bases and J shed 0 bases, with 10 bases lying between them. CDR3 length equals 14 residues. Per germline, CDR1 LNHDA and CDR2 SQIVND (reference sequence). DNA of the CDR3: TGTGCCAGTACGTCGGTATACTCTGGAAACACCATATATTTT. Encoded protein: CASTSVYSGNTIYF.

The table lists this clone with a few counts. The chain has TRBV29-1 and TRBJ1-1; D call uncertain. Germline CDR1 and CDR2: SQVTM and ANQGSEA. This CDR3 has 13 residues. V was pared by 6 bases and J by 1 base, with 12 bases between. CDR3 DNA sequence: TGCAGCGTACCGGGATTAGGGAACACTGAAGCTTTCTTT. Its protein is CSVPGLGNTEAFF.

CDR3 in DNA: TGTGCCGTCGGCCGGGTAGGGGCGAAAGAGACCCAGTACTTC. This encodes CAVGRVGAKETQYF. The gene calls are TRBV18 and TRBJ2-5; TRBD1 is a possible D gene (5 bases). The length of the CDR3 is 14 residues. CDR1 and CDR2 from the germline V gene are KGHSH and LQKENI. V lost 11 bases and J 3 bases, leaving 19 bases between the germline ends.

On this clone: The same CDR3 arises from other DNA sequences in this sample as well. The V and J genes are TRBV2 and TRBJ1-2, with 7 nucleotides matching TRBD1. The CDR3 consists of 12 residues. Per germline, CDR1 SNHLY and CDR2 FYNNEI. V was pared by 4 bases and J by 4 bases, with 0 bases of the junction left unmatched. DNA for the CDR3: TGTGCCAGCAGTGGGGACAGCTATGGCTACACCTTC. Residues: CASSGDSYGYTF.

This rearrangement joins TRBV7-9 to TRBJ2-5; 10 nucleotides match TRBD2. The CDR3 runs to 14 residues. Germline CDR1 and CDR2: SEHNR and FQNEAQ (reference sequence). The V gene end was trimmed by 10 bases and the J gene end by 2 bases; junction bases not matched to a gene: 7. The CDR3 region is CATIGAGGQETQYF. CDR3 DNA sequence: TGTGCCACCATAGGAGCGGGAGGGCAAGAGACCCAGTACTTC.

The genes are TRBV10-2 and TRBJ2-7; D is undetermined. Germline V gene lookup returns CDR1 WSHSY and CDR2 SAAADI. V was cut by 2 bases and J by 3 bases, with 11 bases left in between. The CDR3 totals 14 residues. Here the CDR3 reads CASSEAGSLYEQYF. CDR3 coding DNA: TGCGCCAGCAGTGAGGCAGGCTCCCTCTACGAGCAGTACTTC.

This clone was detected only a few times. The chain carries TRBV28 and TRBJ1-6; maybe TRBD1 (6 bases). The CDR3 is made up of 14 amino acids. V lost 6 bases to trimming and J lost 5 bases, with 11 bases between them. Looked up from germline, CDR1 is MDHEN and CDR2 is SYDVKM. As DNA, the CDR3 is TGTGCCAGCAGAGGGGGTAGGGATAATTCACCCCTCCACTTT. Residues: CASRGGRDNSPLHF.

The chain has TRBV5-6 and TRBJ2-5; 7 positions agree with TRBD2. The CDR3 runs to 14 residues. Germline values: CDR1 SGHDT, CDR2 YYEEEE. The ends lost 3 bases at V and 7 bases at J; junction bases unmatched: 9. Here the CDR3 DNA reads TGTGCCAGCAGCTCCGGCGATCCGGGAGGGACCCAGTACTTC. It is translated as CASSSGDPGGTQYF. The variable domain in full, with the rest retrieved from reference TRBV5-6 and TRBJ2-5, is DAGVTQSPTHLIKTRGQQVTLRCSPKSGHDTVSWYQQALGQGPQFIFQYYEEEERQRGNFPDRFSGHQFPNYSSELNVNALLLGDSALYLCASSSGDPGGTQYFGPGTRLLVL.

CDR3 amino acids: CASSGLGTSGRKGTQYF. The DNA of the CDR3 is TGTGCCAGCAGCGGACTGGGGACTAGCGGGAGGAAGGGTACGCAGTATTTT. This rearrangement joins TRBV5-4 to TRBJ2-3; 15 bases fit TRBD2. Germline-derived CDR1 and CDR2 are SGHNT and YYREEE (reference sequence). CDR3 length equals 17 residues. With 4 bases clipped from V and 8 bases from J, the junction kept 11 bases outside the gene matches.

The rearrangement joins TRBV27 to TRBJ2-1; 8 bases align to TRBD2. The junction had 12 bases not matched to a gene; V was cut back by 4 bases and J by 4 bases. Germline V lookup: CDR1 MNHEY, CDR2 SMNVEV (reference sequence). This CDR3 is built from 17 residues. The CDR3 nucleotides read TGTGCCAGCAGTTCGCCTTACACTAGCGGCGAGTACAATGAGCAGTTCTTC. It yields the protein CASSSPYTSGEYNEQFF.

This chain links TRBV11-2 with TRBJ1-1; D call uncertain. This CDR3 has 13 residues. Germline CDR1 is SGHAT and CDR2 is FQNNGV. Trimming stripped 3 bases from V and 3 bases from J, with 8 bases between. CDR3 coding DNA: TGTGCCAGCAGCTTGGAGGAAGACACTGAAGCTTTCTTT. It yields the protein CASSLEEDTEAFF. Full variable domain (outside the CDR3, taken from reference TRBV11-2 and TRBJ1-1): EAGVAQSPRYKIIEKRQSVAFWCNPISGHATLYWYQQILGQGPKLLIQFQNNGVVDDSQLPKDRFSAERLKGVDSTLKIQPAKLEDSAVYLCASSLEEDTEAFFGQGTRLTVV.

The chain combines TRBV6-5 with TRBJ1-5; 8 nucleotides agree with TRBD1. From germline, CDR1 is MNHEY and CDR2 SVGAGI. This CDR3 contains 15 residues. Trimming cost V 5 bases and J 2 bases; bases outside gene matches: 5. The CDR3 DNA sequence: TGTGCCAGCAGTCCCGGGACAGGCGGCAATCAGCCCCAGCATTTT. Translating it yields CASSPGTGGNQPQHF.

This chain joins TRBV28 and TRBJ2-2; D perhaps matches TRBD2 (6 bases). Trimming left V 3 bases short and J 8 bases short, with 13 bases between. The CDR3 contains 14 residues. Germline V CDR1 and CDR2: MDHEN, SYDVKM. CDR3 DNA: TGTGCCAGCAGTTTCTTGACGGGAGCGGGGGAGCTGTTTTTT. This encodes CASSFLTGAGELFF.

V gene TRBV5-1 combines with J gene TRBJ1-3, with D possibly TRBD1 on 5 matching bases. There are 14 residues in the CDR3. CDR1 and CDR2 from the germline V gene are SGHRS and YFSETQ. V was shortened by 4 bases and J by 2 bases, with 10 bases between the two germline ends. CDR3 residues: CASSLSRAGNTIYF. DNA for the CDR3: TGCGCCAGCAGCCTCAGCAGGGCTGGAAACACCATATATTTT.

This chain joins TRBV19 and TRBJ2-1; 12 bases are a match to TRBD2. The J segment lost 4 bases and the V segment lost 5 bases, leaving 6 bases of the junction unmatched. Germline CDR1 LNHDA, CDR2 SQIVND (reference sequence). CDR3 length equals 16 residues. The CDR3 region has the DNA TGTGCCAGTAGTTTATACGGGACTAGCGGGTACAATGAGCAGTTCTTC. Its translation: CASSLYGTSGYNEQFF.

The chain has TRBV30 and TRBJ2-7; D gene ambiguous. The V and J ends lost 0 bases and 2 bases respectively, with 8 bases between them. CDR3 length equals 13 residues. Germline CDR1 GTSNPN, CDR2 SVGIG (reference sequence). The CDR3 sequence: CAWSVGRTYEQYF. CDR3 DNA sequence: TGTGCCTGGAGTGTTGGCAGGACCTACGAGCAGTACTTC.

This rearrangement joins TRBV5-8 to TRBJ2-7, with D unclear. Germline CDR1 is SGHTS and CDR2 is YDEGEE. Trimming took 0 bases from V and 3 from J, leaving 4 bases between them. The CDR3 is 12 residues long. The CDR3, as DNA: TGTGCCAGCAGCTTGGTATACTACGAGCAGTACTTC. Translating it yields CASSLVYYEQYF.

CDR3 region: CASSPMGDSSTDTQYF. CDR3 bases: TGCGCCAGCAGCCCCATGGGGGACTCTAGCACAGATACGCAGTATTTT. The rearrangement joins TRBV5-1 to TRBJ2-3, with D maybe TRBD2 (6 bases). Between the trimmed V and J ends, which lost 4 bases and 0 bases, there was a span of 15 bases. This CDR3 has 16 amino acids. CDR1 SGHRS and CDR2 YFSETQ come from the germline V gene.